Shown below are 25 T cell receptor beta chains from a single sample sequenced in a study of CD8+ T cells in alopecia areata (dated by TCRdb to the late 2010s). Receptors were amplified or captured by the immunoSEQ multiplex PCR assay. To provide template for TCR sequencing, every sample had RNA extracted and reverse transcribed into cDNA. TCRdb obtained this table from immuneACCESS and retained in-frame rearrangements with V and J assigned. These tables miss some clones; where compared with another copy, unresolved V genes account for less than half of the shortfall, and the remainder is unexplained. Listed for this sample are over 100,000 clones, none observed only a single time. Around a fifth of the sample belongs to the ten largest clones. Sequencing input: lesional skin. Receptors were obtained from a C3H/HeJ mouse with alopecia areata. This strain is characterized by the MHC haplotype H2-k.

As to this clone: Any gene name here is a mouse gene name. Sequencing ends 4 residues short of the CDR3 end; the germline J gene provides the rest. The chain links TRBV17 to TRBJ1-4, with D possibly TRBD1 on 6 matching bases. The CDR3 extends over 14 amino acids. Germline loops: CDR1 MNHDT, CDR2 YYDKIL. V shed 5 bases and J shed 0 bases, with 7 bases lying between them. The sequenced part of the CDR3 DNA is TGTGCTAGCAGTGGACAGCTTTCCAACGAA. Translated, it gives CASSGQLSNE. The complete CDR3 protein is CASSGQLSNERLFF. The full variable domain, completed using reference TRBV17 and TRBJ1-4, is DTTVKQNPRYKLARVGKPVNLICSQTMNHDTMYWYQKKPNQAPKLLLFYYDKILNREADTFEKFQSSRPNNSFCSLYIGSAGLEYSAMYLCASSGQLSNERLFFGHGTKLSVL.

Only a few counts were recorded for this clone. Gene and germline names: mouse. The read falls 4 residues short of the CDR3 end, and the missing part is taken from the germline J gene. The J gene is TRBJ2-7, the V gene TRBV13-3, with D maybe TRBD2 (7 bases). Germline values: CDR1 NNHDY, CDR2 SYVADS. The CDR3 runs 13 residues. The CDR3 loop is CASSDRGADEQYF. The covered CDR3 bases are TGTGCCAGCAGTGATAGGGGGGCTGAT.

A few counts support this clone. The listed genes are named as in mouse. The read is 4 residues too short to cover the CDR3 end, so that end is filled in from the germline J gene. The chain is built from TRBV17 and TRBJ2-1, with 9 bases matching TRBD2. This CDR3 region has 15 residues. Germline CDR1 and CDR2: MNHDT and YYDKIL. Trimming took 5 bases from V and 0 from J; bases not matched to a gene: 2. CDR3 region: CASSDWGSNYAEQFF. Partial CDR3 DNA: TGTGCTAGCAGTGACTGGGGGTCTAACTATGCT.

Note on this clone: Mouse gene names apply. CDR3 loop: CASSADTGQLYF. The part of the CDR3 DNA that was read is TGTGCTAGCAGTGCAGACACCGGG. V usage is TRBV17 and J usage is TRBJ2-2; D is unresolved. The CDR3 is cut off 4 residues early in the read; its end comes from the germline J gene. The germline V gene encodes CDR1 MNHDT and CDR2 YYDKIL. V lost 5 bases and J 3 bases, leaving 4 bases between the germline ends. The CDR3 loop spans 12 amino acids. Full variable domain (remainder filled in from reference TRBV17 and TRBJ2-2): DTTVKQNPRYKLARVGKPVNLICSQTMNHDTMYWYQKKPNQAPKLLLFYYDKILNREADTFEKFQSSRPNNSFCSLYIGSAGLEYSAMYLCASSADTGQLYFGEGSKLTVL.

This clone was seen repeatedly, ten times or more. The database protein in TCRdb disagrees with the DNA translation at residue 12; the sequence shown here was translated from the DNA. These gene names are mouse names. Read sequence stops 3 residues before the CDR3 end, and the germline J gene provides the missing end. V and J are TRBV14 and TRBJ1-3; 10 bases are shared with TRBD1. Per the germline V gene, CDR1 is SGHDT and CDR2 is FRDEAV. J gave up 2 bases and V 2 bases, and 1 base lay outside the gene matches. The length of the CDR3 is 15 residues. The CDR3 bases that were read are TGTGCCAGCAGTTTGACAGGGGGCGCTGGAAATACG. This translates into CASSLTGGAGNT. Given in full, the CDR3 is CASSLTGGAGNTLYF. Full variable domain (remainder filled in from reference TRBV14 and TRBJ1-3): EAGVTQSPRYAVLQEGQAVSFWCDPISGHDTLYWYQQPRDQGPQLLVYFRDEAVIDNSQLPSDRFSAVRPKGTNSTLKIQSAKQGDTATYLCASSLTGGAGNTLYFGEGSRLIVV.

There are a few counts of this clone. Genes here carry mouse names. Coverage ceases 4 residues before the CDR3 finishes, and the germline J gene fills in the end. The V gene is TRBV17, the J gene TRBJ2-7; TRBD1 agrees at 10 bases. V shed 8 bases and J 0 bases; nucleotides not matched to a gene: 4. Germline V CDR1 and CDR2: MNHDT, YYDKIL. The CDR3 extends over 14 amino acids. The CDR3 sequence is CASGRTGGSYEQYF. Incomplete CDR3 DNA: TGTGCTAGCGGCCGGACAGGGGGCTCCTAT.

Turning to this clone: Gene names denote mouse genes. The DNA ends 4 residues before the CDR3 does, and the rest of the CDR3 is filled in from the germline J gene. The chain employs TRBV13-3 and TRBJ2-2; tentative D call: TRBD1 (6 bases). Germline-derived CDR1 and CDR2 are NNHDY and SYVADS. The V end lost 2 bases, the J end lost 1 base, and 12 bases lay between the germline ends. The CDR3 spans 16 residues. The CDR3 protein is CASSEGRGKNTGQLYF. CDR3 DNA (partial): TGTGCCAGCAGTGAAGGCAGGGGAAAAAACACCGGG.

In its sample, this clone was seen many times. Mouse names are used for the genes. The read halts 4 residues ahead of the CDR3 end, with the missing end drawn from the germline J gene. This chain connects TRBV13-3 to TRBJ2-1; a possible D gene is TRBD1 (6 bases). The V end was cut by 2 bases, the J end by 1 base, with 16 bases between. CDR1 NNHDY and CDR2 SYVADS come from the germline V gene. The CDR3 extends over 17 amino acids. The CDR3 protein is CASSDPIQGKNYAEQFF. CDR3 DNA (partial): TGTGCCAGCAGTGACCCCATCCAGGGGAAGAACTATGCT.

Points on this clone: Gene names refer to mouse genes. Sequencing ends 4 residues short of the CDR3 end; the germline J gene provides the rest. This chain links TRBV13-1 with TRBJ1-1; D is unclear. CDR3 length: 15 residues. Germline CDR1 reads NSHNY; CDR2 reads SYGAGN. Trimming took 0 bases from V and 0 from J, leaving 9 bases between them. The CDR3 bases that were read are TGTGCCAGCAGTGATGCAACAAATGCAAACACA. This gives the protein CASSDATNANT. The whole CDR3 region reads CASSDATNANTEVFF.

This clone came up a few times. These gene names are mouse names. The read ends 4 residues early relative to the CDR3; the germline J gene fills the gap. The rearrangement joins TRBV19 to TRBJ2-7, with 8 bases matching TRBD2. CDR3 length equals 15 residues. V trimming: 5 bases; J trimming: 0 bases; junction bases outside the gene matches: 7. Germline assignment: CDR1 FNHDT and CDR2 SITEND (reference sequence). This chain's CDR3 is CASSSGLVSSYEQYF. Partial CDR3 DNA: TGTGCCAGCAGCTCGGGACTGGTAAGCTCCTAT.

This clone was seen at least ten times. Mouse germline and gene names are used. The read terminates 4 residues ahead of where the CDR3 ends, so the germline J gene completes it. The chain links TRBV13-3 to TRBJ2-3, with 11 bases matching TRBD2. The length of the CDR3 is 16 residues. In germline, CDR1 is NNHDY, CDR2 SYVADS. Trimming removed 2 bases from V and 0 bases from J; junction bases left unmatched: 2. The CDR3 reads CASSEGLGESAETLYF. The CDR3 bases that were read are TGTGCCAGCAGTGAGGGACTGGGGGAGAGTGCAGAA.

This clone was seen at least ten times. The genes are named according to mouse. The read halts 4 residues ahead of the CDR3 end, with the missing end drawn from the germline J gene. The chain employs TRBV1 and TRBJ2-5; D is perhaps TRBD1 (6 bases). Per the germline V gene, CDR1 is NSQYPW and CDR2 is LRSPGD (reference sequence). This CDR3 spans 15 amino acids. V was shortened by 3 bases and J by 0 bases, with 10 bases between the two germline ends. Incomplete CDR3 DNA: TGCACCTGCAGTGCCGGGACACCTAACCAAGAC. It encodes CTCSAGTPNQD. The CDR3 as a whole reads CTCSAGTPNQDTQYF.

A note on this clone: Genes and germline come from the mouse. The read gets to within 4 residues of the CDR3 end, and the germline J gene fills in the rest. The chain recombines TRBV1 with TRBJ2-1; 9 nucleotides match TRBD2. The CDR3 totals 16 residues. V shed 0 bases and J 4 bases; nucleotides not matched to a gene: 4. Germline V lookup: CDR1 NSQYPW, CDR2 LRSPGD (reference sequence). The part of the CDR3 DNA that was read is TGCACCTGCAGTGCAGATCTCTGGGGGGGGTATGCT. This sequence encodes CTCSADLWGGYA. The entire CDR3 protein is CTCSADLWGGYAEQFF.

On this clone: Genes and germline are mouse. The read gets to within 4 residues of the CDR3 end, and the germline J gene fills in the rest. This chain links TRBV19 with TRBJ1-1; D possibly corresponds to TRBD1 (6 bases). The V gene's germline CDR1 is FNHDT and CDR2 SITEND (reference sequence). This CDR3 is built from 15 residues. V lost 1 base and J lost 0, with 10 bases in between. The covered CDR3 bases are TGTGCCAGCAGTATAAGGGGACATGCAAACACA. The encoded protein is CASSIRGHANT. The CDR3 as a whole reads CASSIRGHANTEVFF.

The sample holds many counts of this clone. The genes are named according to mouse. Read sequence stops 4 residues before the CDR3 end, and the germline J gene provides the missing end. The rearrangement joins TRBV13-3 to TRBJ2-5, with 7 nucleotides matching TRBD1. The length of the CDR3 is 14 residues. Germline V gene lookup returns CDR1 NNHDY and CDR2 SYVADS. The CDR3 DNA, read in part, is TGTGCCAGCAGTGGCGGGACAGAGGAAGAC. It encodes CASSGGTEED. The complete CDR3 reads CASSGGTEEDTQYF.

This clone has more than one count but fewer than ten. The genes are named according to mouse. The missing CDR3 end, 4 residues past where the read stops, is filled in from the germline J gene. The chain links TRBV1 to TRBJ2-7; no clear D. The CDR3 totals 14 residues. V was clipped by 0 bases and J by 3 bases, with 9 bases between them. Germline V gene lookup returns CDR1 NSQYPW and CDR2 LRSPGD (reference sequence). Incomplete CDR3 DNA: TGCACCTGCAGTGCAGATCTCGACATCTAT. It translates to CTCSADLDIY. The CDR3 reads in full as CTCSADLDIYEQYF. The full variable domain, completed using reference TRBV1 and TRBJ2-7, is VTLLEQNPRWRLVPRGQAVNLRCILKNSQYPWMSWYQQDLQKQLQWLFTLRSPGDKEVKSLPGADYLATRVTDTELRLQVANMSQGRTLYCTCSADLDIYEQYFGPGTRLTVL.

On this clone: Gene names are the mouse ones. The CDR3 region is CASSGQNYAEQFF. The sequenced part of the CDR3 DNA is TGTGCCAGCAGTGGACAGAACTATGCT. This chain uses TRBV14 with TRBJ2-1, with a possible D match to TRBD1 (6 bases). The CDR3 end falls 4 residues outside the read, so it is completed with the germline J gene. The CDR3 runs 13 residues. V lost 4 bases and J lost 1, with 6 bases in between. Per the germline V gene, CDR1 is SGHDT and CDR2 is FRDEAV. The variable domain in full, completed from reference TRBV14 and TRBJ2-1, reads EAGVTQSPRYAVLQEGQAVSFWCDPISGHDTLYWYQQPRDQGPQLLVYFRDEAVIDNSQLPSDRFSAVRPKGTNSTLKIQSAKQGDTATYLCASSGQNYAEQFFGPGTRLTVL.

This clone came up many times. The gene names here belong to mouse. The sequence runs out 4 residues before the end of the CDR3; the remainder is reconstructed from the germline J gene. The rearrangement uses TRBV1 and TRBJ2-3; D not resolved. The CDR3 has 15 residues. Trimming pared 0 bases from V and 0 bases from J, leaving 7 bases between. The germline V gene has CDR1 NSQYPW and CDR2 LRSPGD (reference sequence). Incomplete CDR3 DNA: TGCACCTGCAGTGCAGATACCCAGAGTGCAGAA. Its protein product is CTCSADTQSAE. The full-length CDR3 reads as CTCSADTQSAETLYF. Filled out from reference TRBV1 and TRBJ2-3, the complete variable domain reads VTLLEQNPRWRLVPRGQAVNLRCILKNSQYPWMSWYQQDLQKQLQWLFTLRSPGDKEVKSLPGADYLATRVTDTELRLQVANMSQGRTLYCTCSADTQSAETLYFGSGTRLTVL.

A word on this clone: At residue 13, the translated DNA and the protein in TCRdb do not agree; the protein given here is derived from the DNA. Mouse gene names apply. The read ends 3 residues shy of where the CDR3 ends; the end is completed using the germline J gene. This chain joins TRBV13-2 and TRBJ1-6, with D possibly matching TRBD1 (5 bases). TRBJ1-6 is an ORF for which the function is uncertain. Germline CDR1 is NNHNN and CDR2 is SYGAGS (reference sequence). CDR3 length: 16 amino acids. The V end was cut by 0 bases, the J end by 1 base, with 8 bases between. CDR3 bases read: TGTGCCAGCGGTGATGAGGACACCTCCTATAATTCGCCC. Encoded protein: CASGDEDTSYNSP. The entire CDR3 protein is CASGDEDTSYNSPLYF.

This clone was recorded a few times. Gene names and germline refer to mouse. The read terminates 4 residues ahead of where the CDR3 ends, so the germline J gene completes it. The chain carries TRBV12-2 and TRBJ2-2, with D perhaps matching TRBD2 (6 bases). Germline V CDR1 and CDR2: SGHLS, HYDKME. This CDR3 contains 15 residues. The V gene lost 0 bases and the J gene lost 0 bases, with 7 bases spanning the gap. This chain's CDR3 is CASSLLGTNTGQLYF. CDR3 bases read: TGTGCCAGCTCTCTCCTGGGGACAAACACCGGG. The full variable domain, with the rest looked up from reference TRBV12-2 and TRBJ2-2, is NSGVVQSPRYIIKGKGERSILKCIPISGHLSVAWYQQTQGQELKFFIQHYDKMERDKGNLPSRFSVQQFDDYHSEMNMSALELEDSAVYFCASSLLGTNTGQLYFGEGSKLTVL.

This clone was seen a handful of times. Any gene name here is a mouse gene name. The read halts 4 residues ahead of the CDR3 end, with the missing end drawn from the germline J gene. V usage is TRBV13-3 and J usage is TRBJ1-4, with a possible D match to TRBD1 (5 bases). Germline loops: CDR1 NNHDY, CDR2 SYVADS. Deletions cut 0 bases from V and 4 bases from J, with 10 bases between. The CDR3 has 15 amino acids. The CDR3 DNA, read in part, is TGTGCCAGCAGTGATGTCGGACAAAACAACGAA. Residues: CASSDVGQNNE. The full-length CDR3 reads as CASSDVGQNNERLFF.

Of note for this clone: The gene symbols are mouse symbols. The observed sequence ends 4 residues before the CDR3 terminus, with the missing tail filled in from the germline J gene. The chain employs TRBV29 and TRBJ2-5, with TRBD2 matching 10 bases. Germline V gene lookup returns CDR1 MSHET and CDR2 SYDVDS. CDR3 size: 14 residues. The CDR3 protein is CASSLGLGEDTQYF. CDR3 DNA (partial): TGTGCTAGCAGTCTAGGACTGGGGGAAGAC.

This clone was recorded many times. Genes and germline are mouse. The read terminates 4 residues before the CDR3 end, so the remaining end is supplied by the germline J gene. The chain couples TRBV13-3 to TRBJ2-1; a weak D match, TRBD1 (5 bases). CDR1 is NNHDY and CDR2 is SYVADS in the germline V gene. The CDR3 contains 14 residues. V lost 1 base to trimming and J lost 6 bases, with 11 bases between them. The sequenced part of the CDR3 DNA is TGTGCCAGCAGTGATTTCAGGGAGGGTGCT. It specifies CASSDFREGA. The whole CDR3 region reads CASSDFREGAEQFF.

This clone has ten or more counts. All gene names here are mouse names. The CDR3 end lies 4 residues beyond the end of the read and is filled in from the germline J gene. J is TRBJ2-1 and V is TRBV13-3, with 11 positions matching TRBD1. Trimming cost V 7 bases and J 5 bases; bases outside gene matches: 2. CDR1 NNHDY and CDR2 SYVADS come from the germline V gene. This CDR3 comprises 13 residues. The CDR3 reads CASGDRGDAEQFF. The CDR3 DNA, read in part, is TGTGCCAGCGGGGACAGGGGGGATGCT.

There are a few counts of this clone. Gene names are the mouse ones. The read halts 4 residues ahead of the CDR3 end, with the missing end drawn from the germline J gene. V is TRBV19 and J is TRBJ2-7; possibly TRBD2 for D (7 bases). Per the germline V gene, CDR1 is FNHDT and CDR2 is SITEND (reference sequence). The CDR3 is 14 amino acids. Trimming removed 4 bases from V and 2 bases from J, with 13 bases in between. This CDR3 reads CASSWGARTYEQYF. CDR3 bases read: TGTGCCAGCAGTTGGGGGGCGCGCACCTAT.